Here is one T cell receptor beta chain with its context. Its specificity is unknown. UMI-labeled 5' RACE yielded the TRB cDNA libraries. TCRdb re-called the 5' RACE reads, yielding one record per CDR3 amino acid sequence without DNA. The sample includes about 45,000 distinct CDR3 sequences. This sample was included in a study of CXCR3-negative and CXCR3-positive naive CD8 T cells. In the study overall: Each library held about 1.5 +/- 0.3 million TRB reads, around 150 million in total. Study outcomes and limitations: Memory cells differed in TRBV-TRBJ usage, but naive CXCR3-negative and CXCR3-positive cells had similar usage. After cryopreservation, CXCR3 expression dropped partially; most assays used fresh PBMCs.

CDR1 and CDR2 from the germline V gene are SQVTM and ANQGSEA. CDR3 size: 15 residues. The sample consisted of naive CXCR3- CD8+ T cells from blood. Subset defined: CD45RO-CCR7+CD27+CD95- naive CD8+ T cells lacking CXCR3 (TNR3-). This TCR came from a human donor in good health. Some clones in this sample may be carry-over from other donors' samples. The V and J genes are TRBV29-1 and TRBJ1-1; absent DNA, TCRdb's TRBD1 call cannot be checked. The CDR3 sequence: CSVIRQRGREFGAFF.